This T cell receptor (beta chain) emerged from a study of cytomegalovirus exposure and HLA in healthy donors. Findings and limits, study-wide: Associated with cytomegalovirus, according to the listing, were some 180 TCR beta chains. Because they were indistinguishable, some V segments, including TRBV6-2 and TRBV6-3, were excluded. The CMV antigen specificity of a few CMV-associated chains was confirmed through in vitro analysis.

60 Vbeta and 13 Jbeta primers were used in PCR. Profiled with immunoSEQ multiplex PCR; TCRdb holds only in-frame clones, not every one. The table includes under 300,000 clones, approximately 80% detected once. Trimming pared 0 bases from V and 0 bases from J, leaving 6 bases between. This CDR3 region has 15 residues. Per germline, CDR1 SGHAT and CDR2 FQNNGV. On this clone: Its target is unknown.

This clonotype originated in an older woman in good health and CMV-seropositive. Sequenced: PBMCs. The chain employs TRBV11-2 and TRBJ2-1; D unresolved. The chain's CDR3 is CASSLDLSSYNEQFF. The CDR3 DNA reads TGTGCCAGCAGCTTAGATCTGAGCTCCTACAATGAGCAGTTCTTC. Together with reference TRBV11-2 and TRBJ2-1, the CDR3 gives the full variable domain: EAGVAQSPRYKIIEKRQSVAFWCNPISGHATLYWYQQILGQGPKLLIQFQNNGVVDDSQLPKDRFSAERLKGVDSTLKIQPAKLEDSAVYLCASSLDLSSYNEQFFGPGTRLTVL.